This T cell receptor beta chain was observed in a study of cytomegalovirus exposure and HLA in healthy donors. Overall study findings and caveats: Rare TCR sequences dominated, though some public TCRs recurred in many donors. It was reported that the classifier diagnosed cytomegalovirus status with high specificity and sensitivity in both the original and validation cohorts.

Among the 100 to 150 subjects of the validation cohort, separate from the approximately 660-subject first cohort, were the donors. Germline-derived CDR1 and CDR2 are KGHSH and LQKENI. The CDR3 is 16 residues long. Trimming removed 5 bases at V and 2 bases at J, with 17 bases between. The method was immunoSEQ multiplex PCR; TCRdb's version includes in-frame clones alone and lacks a portion of them. Of 50,000 or so clones listed, over 85% are singletons. Worth noting for this clone: The antigen is not known.

V and J are TRBV18 and TRBJ2-3, with TRBD1 as a possible D gene (6 bases). What was sequenced was PBMCs. This TCR was sampled from a woman under 30 in good health and CMV-seropositive. CDR3 residues: CASSDYRTAATDTQYF. The CDR3 nucleotides are TGTGCCAGCTCAGACTACCGGACAGCCGCCACAGATACGCAGTATTTT.